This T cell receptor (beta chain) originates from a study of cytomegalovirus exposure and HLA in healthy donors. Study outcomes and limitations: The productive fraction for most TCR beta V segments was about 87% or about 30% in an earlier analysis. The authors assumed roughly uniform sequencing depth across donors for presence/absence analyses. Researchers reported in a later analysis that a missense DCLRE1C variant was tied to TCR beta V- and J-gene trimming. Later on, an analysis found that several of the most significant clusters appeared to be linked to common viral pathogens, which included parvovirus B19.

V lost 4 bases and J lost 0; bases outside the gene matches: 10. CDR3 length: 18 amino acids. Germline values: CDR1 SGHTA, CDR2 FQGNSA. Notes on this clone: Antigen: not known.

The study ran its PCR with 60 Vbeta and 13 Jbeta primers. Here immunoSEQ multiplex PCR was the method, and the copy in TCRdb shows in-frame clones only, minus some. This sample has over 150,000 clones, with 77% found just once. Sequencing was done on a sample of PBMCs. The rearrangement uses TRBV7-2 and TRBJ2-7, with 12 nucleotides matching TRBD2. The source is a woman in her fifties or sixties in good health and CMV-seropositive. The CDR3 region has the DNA TGTGCCAGCAGCTCCGGGACTAGCGGGTTCCCTAGCTCCTACGAGCAGTACTTC. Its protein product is CASSSGTSGFPSSYEQYF.